Following are 14 T cell receptor beta chains from one sample sequenced in a study of T cell responses to AZD1222 COVID-19 vaccine. Here immunoSEQ multiplex PCR was the method, and the copy in TCRdb shows in-frame clones only, minus some. Of some 150,000 clones in the sample, more than 90% were seen once. The sample in question was peripheral blood, obtained on day 0 of AZD1222 vaccination. The receptors were sampled from an adult in good health.

The rearrangement links TRBV9 to TRBJ2-5, with 9 bases lining up with TRBD1. The V and J ends lost 5 bases and 2 bases, in that order; junction bases with no gene match: 4. The V gene's germline CDR1 is SGDLS and CDR2 YYNGEE. The CDR3 loop spans 14 amino acids. The CDR3 sequence: CASSGQGIQETQYF. CDR3 DNA sequence: TGTGCCAGCAGTGGACAGGGGATACAAGAGACCCAGTACTTC.

V and J are TRBV7-9 and TRBJ1-2; possible D gene TRBD1, 5 bases. The CDR3 covers 16 residues. Germline CDR1 SEHNR, CDR2 FQNEAQ (reference sequence). V gave up 4 bases and J gave up 4 bases, with 19 bases separating them. CDR3 amino acids: CASSSFWQAGSYGYTF. As DNA, the CDR3 is TGTGCCAGCAGCTCGTTCTGGCAGGCAGGGTCCTATGGCTACACCTTC.

The CDR3 region has the DNA TGTGCCAGCAGCCCCGGGACAGGGGGCGGTTTAAGCAATCAGCCCCAGCATTTT. Translating gives CASSPGTGGGLSNQPQHF. The chain joins TRBV3-1 (or the pseudogene TRBV3-2) to TRBJ1-5, with 12 bases that match TRBD1. This CDR3 region has 18 residues. The germline gives CDR1 LGHDT, CDR2 YNNKEL (reference sequence). The V segment lost 4 bases and the J segment 1 base; nucleotides outside the gene matches: 8.

The J gene is TRBJ2-6, the V gene TRBV5-1, with D perhaps matching TRBD1 or TRBD2 (5 bases each). V was pared by 4 bases and J by 9 bases, with 14 bases between. This CDR3 spans 14 amino acids. Looked up from germline, CDR1 is SGHRS and CDR2 is YFSETQ. The CDR3 is CASSIGTAGNVLTF. The CDR3 DNA reads as TGCGCCAGCAGCATCGGGACGGCGGGCAACGTCCTGACTTTC.

The V and J genes are TRBV4-1 and TRBJ1-6; 12 nucleotides agree with TRBD1. CDR1 MGHRA and CDR2 YSYEKL come from the germline V gene. The CDR3 has 18 residues. After removal of 4 bases from V and 8 bases from J, the junction contained 12 bases not matched to a gene. CDR3: CASSLRDRGLGMDSPLHF. The CDR3 region has the DNA TGCGCCAGCAGCCTCCGGGACAGGGGGCTGGGGATGGATTCACCCCTCCACTTT.

The V and J genes are TRBV7-9 and TRBJ1-5, with no clear D. The CDR3 runs 17 residues. Trimming removed 1 base at V and 2 bases at J, with 15 bases between. Germline CDR1 and CDR2: SEHNR and FQNEAQ (reference sequence). The CDR3 DNA reads TGTGCCAGCAGCTTAGGAGTAGGAGGACCGCGCAATCAGCCCCAGCATTTT. It specifies CASSLGVGGPRNQPQHF.

The chain combines TRBV9 with TRBJ1-4; 11 bases align to TRBD1. The CDR3 is 16 residues long. The germline CDR1 and CDR2 sequences are SGDLS and YYNGEE. V lost 4 bases and J lost 7; bases outside the gene matches: 9. Here the CDR3 reads CASSLSSGTGGEKLFF. CDR3 nucleotide sequence: TGTGCCAGCAGCTTATCCTCCGGGACAGGGGGTGAAAAACTGTTTTTT.

This chain links TRBV2 with TRBJ1-2; D perhaps matches TRBD1 (6 bases). Germline V gene lookup returns CDR1 SNHLY and CDR2 FYNNEI. This CDR3 region has 13 residues. Trimming left V 8 bases short and J 4 bases short, with 14 bases between. The CDR3 DNA sequence: TGTGCCAGCCCGGGGGCCCAGGGCTATGGCTACACCTTC. It is translated as CASPGAQGYGYTF. The full variable domain, rest sourced from reference TRBV2 and TRBJ1-2, is EPEVTQTPSHQVTQMGQEVILRCVPISNHLYFYWYRQILGQKVEFLVSFYNNEISEKSEIFDDQFSVERPDGSNFTLKIRSTKLEDSAMYFCASPGAQGYGYTFGSGTRLTVV.

This clone has at least ten counts. The chain recombines TRBV14 with TRBJ1-2; TRBD1 aligns across 7 bases. The length of the CDR3 is 13 residues. Looked up from germline, CDR1 is SGHDN and CDR2 is FVKESK. V lost 0 bases and J lost 9; bases outside the gene matches: 4. The CDR3 protein is CASSQDRTGCYTF. In DNA, the CDR3 is TGTGCCAGCAGCCAAGATAGGACAGGCTGCTACACCTTC.

This clone appeared once. The gene calls are TRBV5-1 and TRBJ2-7; perhaps TRBD2 as D (5 bases). CDR1 and CDR2 (germline): SGHRS, YFSETQ. The CDR3 length is 11 residues. Trimming cost V 0 bases and J 9 bases, with 7 bases left between them. The CDR3 region is CASSLEGGQYF. The CDR3 bases are TGCGCCAGCAGCTTGGAAGGAGGGCAGTACTTC.

About this clone itself: Other DNA sequences in the sample encode the same CDR3. The chain has TRBV5-1 and TRBJ2-5; TRBD1 is a possible D gene (6 bases). Germline V gives CDR1 SGHRS, CDR2 YFSETQ. Trimming shortened V by 4 bases and J by 5 bases, and 9 bases separated the two germline ends. The CDR3 is 12 residues long. The DNA for the CDR3 is TGCGCCAGCAGCCTCCAGGGGGAGACCCAGTACTTC. Translation: CASSLQGETQYF.

The V call is TRBV27, the J call TRBJ2-7; D is ambiguous. V lost 4 bases, J lost 5 bases, and 21 bases lay in between. CDR1 and CDR2 (germline): MNHEY, SMNVEV (reference sequence). The CDR3 loop spans 16 amino acids. The CDR3, as DNA: TGTGCCAGCAGTTCCTTGGGTAGAGAGTTCTTCCACGAGCAGTACTTC. This translates into CASSSLGREFFHEQYF.

V gene TRBV29-1 combines with J gene TRBJ1-1; D perhaps matches TRBD1 (5 bases). V was pared by 5 bases and J by 1 base, with 17 bases between. Germline CDR1 SQVTM, CDR2 ANQGSEA. The CDR3 spans 15 residues. CDR3 residues: CSVRVGDSRNTEAFF. In DNA, the CDR3 is TGCAGCGTTAGGGTAGGGGACTCCAGGAACACTGAAGCTTTCTTT. Variable domain in full (rest from reference TRBV29-1 and TRBJ1-1): SAVISQKPSRDICQRGTSLTIQCQVDSQVTMMFWYRQQPGQSLTLIATANQGSEATYESGFVIDKFPISRPNLTFSTLTVSNMSPEDSSIYLCSVRVGDSRNTEAFFGQGTRLTVV.

The chain joins TRBV2 to TRBJ2-5; TRBD1 is a possible D gene (7 bases). V was shortened by 5 bases and J by 3 bases, with 13 bases between the two germline ends. CDR1 is SNHLY, CDR2 FYNNEI, per germline. The CDR3 is 14 amino acids. CDR3 sequence reads: CASSRGTVKETQYF. For the CDR3, the DNA is TGTGCCAGCAGTCGCGGGACAGTTAAAGAGACCCAGTACTTC.